This passage covers 2 T cell receptor beta chains from one sample sequenced in a study of blood T cells in healthy people across ages. Using a J-beta primer mix together with a sample-barcoded 5' primer, a second PCR was run for roughly 7 to 12 cycles. TCRdb recomputed calls from the 5' RACE reads with MiXCR, one row per CDR3 protein. The table shows roughly 720,000 distinct CDR3 sequences, with 40% to 65% occurring only once. Input material: blood. Every receptor here comes from a man aged 80 or over in good health.

This clonotype turned up a few times. The genes are TRBV24-1 and TRBJ2-7; 8 bases are a match to TRBD1. The DNA end is more similar to TRBJ2-5, so the J call may be wrong. Germline CDR1 and CDR2: KGHDR and SFDVKD. The CDR3 runs to 15 residues. Here the CDR3 reads CATSAGQGSLETQYF. CDR3 nucleotide sequence: TGTGCCACCAGCGCTGGACAGGGAAGTTTGGAGACCCAGTACTTC.

The rearrangement joins TRBV5-1 to TRBJ2-1; a possible D gene is TRBD2 (5 bases). Germline CDR1 reads SGHRS; CDR2 reads YFSETQ. V shed 4 bases and J shed 7 bases, with 18 bases lying between them. There are 15 residues in the CDR3. The CDR3 loop is CASSLIGNQKNEQFF. The CDR3 DNA reads TGCGCCAGCAGCCTTATCGGGAACCAGAAGAATGAGCAGTTCTTC.